This T cell receptor (beta chain) was captured by sequencing in a study of blood T cell repertoires in COVID-19. Background on the study: T cells, B-cell-depleted T cells, or PBMCs provided the cDNA or gDNA that served as material.

J was trimmed by 3 bases and V by 5 bases; bases with no gene match: 14. CDR1 is SGHTA, CDR2 FQGTGA, per germline. The CDR3 loop spans 17 amino acids. In the original analysis: Counts of nucleated cells, estimated from reference gene primer amplification, were obtained. The repertoire was sequenced with immunoSEQ multiplex PCR; TCRdb's copy has only in-frame clones and lacks some. V, J and clone size are taken as reported in that table, and D and trimming were inferred from the DNA itself. The table records about 60,000 clones, about four fifths of them present only once. One Seattle source followed patients from active infection through their disease course.

This clonotype was sampled from a man aged 25-45 years with COVID-19, enrolled during active disease. The chain joins TRBV7-3 to TRBJ2-5, with 8 positions matching TRBD2. Sample: peripheral blood. The DNA of the CDR3 is TGTGCCAGCAGCCCCGGTGGGTCGGCGGGGGGCAAAGAGACCCAGTACTTC. Protein sequence: CASSPGGSAGGKETQYF.